This TCR beta chain was sequenced during a study of T cell responses to AZD1222 COVID-19 vaccine (dated by TCRdb to the early 2020s). Study-level background: AZD1222 recipients with second doses at about 4 weeks or about 12 weeks were pooled, because spike-specific TCR depth and breadth did not differ between schedules. A total of just over 230 trial participants underwent TCR sequencing, of whom approximately 210 received two doses of AZD1222 and 26 received two doses of the MenACWY control vaccine. Trial participants were enrolled by age into 18-55, 56-69 and 70-plus year subgroups, with about 150, 28 and 57 TCR-sequenced participants respectively. Paper-wide results and their limitations: After two AZD1222 doses, spike-specific TCR breadth and depth were significantly higher than at day 0 and than in MenACWY recipients. No day 14 peak-response samples were available, so repertoires were characterized only after the peak T cell response. Participants were mostly white British, with more females than males. The authors suggested clonal diversity may have been underestimated. The 56-69-year group was small, and its depth increase did not reach significance, likely because of low power. Epitopes outside the regions mutated in the B.1.351 and B.1.1.7 variants were reportedly recognized by nearly half of the unique spike-specific TCRs. The whole spike protein was spanned by vaccine-associated CD4 TCRs, and dominant responses were seen in regions 160-218 and 743-854. Conclusions about previously exposed vaccinees are limited, since just six AZD1222 recipients were seropositive for SARS-CoV-2 at baseline.

On this clone: There is no known antigen for this receptor. No clone much larger than this one lies a single base away; base qualities are absent.

Including the terminal cysteine and phenylalanine, the CDR3 comprises 15 residues. The retained sequence is limited to the CDR3, 45 bases, with the frame set at the first base. Reading the germline V gene (reference sequence) gives CDR1 LGHDT and CDR2 YNNKEL. Cut back by 4 bases and 6 bases, the V and J ends lie 15 bases apart. Reading the label with the study, this specimen's time point is: baseline before first vaccination. Vaccinee samples were obtained from the UK trials COV001 and COV002, which included a single-blind randomized controlled phase 2/3 trial of AZD1222 (ChAdOx1 nCoV-19) in healthy adults. Trial participant PBMC samples were collected at day 0 and day 28 after the second dose for TCRbeta chain sequencing. The CDR3 regions of human TCRbeta chains were analyzed by immunosequencing. For the original study's pipeline: TCRs in the repertoires were matched against a reference library of SARS-CoV-2-specific TCRs that had been generated with the MIRA antigen-specificity platform. Breadth was defined as the fraction of unique TCRs that were SARS-CoV-2-associated. Depth was defined as the fraction of total T cells that were SARS-CoV-2-associated. Using the MIRA data, each spike-specific TCR was assigned both to the spike region to which the TCR was reactive and to a CD4 or CD8 class. Log10-transformed breadth and depth values were compared by one-way ANOVA with Sidak's multiple comparisons tests. Entries here come from immuneACCESS through TCRdb and include only in-frame sequences with V and J called. Some clones fail to appear in such tables; in the studies checked, an unresolved V gene covers under half of the shortfall, and the cause of the remainder is unknown. That table furnishes V, J and clone size, whereas the DNA furnished D and trimming. This sample holds under 200,000 clones; more than 90% were observed only once. The ten most abundant clones make up around 1.5% of the sample.

The sample in question was peripheral blood, obtained on day 0 of AZD1222 vaccination. The sequence was collected from an adult in good health. The chain was built from TRBV3-1 (or the pseudogene TRBV3-2) and TRBJ2-2; the D call is possibly TRBD1 or TRBD2, each sharing 5 bases. In nucleotide form, the sequence is TGTGCCAGCAGCCCGACGGGACGTAGCGCCGGGGAGCTGTTTTTT. This gives the protein CASSPTGRSAGELFF.